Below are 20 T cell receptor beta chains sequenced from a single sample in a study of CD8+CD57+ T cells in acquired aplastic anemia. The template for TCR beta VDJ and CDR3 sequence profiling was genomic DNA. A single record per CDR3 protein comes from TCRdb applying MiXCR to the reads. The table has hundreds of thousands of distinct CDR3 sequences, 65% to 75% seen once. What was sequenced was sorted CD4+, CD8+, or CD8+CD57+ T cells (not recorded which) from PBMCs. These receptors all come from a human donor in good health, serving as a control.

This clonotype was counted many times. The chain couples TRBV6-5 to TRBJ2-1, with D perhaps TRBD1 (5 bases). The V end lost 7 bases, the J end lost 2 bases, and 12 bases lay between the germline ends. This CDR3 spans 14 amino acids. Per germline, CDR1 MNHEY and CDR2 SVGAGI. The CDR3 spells CASNVQGPYNEQFF. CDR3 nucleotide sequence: TGTGCCAGCAACGTCCAGGGCCCCTACAATGAGCAGTTCTTC.

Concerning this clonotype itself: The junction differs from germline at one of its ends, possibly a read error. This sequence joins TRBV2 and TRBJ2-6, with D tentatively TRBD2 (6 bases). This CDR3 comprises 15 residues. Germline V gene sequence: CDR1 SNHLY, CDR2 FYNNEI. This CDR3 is CATSRDASSANTQSF. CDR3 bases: TGTGCCACCAGCAGAGATGCATCTAGCGCCAACACCCAGTCTTTC.

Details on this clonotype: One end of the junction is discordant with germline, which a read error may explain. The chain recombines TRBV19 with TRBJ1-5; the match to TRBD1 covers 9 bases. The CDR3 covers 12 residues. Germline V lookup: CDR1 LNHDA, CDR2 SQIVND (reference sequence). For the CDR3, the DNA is TGTGCCACCAGTTGGGGGACAGGGCCCCCGCACTTT. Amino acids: CATSWGTGPPHF. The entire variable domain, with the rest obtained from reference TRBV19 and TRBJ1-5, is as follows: DGGITQSPKYLFRKEGQNVTLSCEQNLNHDAMYWYRQDPGQGLRLIYYSQIVNDFQKGDIAEGYSVSREKKESFPLTVTSAQKNPTAFYLCATSWGTGPPHFGDGTRLSIL.

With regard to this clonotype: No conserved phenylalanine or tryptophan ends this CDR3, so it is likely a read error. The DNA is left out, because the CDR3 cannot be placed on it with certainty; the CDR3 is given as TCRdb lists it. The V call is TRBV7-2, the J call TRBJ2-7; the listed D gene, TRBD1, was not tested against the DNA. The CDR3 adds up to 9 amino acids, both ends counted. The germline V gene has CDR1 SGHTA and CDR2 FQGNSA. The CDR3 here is CASSPKAGQ.

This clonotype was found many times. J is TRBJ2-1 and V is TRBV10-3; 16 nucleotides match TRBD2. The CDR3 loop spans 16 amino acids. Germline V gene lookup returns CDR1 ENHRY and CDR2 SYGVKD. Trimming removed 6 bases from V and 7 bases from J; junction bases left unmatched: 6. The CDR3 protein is CAISVGTSGGANEQFF. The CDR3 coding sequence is TGTGCCATCAGCGTCGGGACTAGCGGGGGGGCGAATGAGCAGTTCTTC.

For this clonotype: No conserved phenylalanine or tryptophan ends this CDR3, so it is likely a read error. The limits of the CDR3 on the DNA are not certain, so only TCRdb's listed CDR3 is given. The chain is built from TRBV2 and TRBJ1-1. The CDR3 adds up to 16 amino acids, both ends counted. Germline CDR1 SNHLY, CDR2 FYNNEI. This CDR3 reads CASSEDSCSENTKVFC.

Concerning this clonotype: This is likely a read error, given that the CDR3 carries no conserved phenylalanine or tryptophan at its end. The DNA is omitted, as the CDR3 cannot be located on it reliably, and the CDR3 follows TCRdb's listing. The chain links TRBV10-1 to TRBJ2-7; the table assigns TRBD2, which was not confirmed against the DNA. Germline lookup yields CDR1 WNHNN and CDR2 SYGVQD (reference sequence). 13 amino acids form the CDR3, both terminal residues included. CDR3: CASSERKGDGPSS.

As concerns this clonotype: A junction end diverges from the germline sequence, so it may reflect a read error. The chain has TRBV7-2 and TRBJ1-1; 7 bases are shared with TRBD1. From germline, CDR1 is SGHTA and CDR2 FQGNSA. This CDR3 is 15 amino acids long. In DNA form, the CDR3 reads TGCGCCAGCAGCTTACAAGGACAGGAGAAATCTGGAGCTTTCTTT. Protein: CASSLQGQEKSGAFF.

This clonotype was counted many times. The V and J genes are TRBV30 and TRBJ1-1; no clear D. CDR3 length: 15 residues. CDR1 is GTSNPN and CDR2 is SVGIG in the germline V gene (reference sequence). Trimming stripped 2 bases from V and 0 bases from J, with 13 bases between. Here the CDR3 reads CAWSPQSFMNTEAFF. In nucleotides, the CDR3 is TGTGCCTGGAGTCCCCAGAGCTTCATGAACACTGAAGCTTTCTTT. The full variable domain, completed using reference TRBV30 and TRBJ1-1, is SQTIHQWPATLVQPVGSPLSLECTVEGTSNPNLYWYRQAAGRGLQLLFYSVGIGQISSEVPQNLSASRPQDRQFILSSKKLLLSDSGFYLCAWSPQSFMNTEAFFGQGTRLTVV.

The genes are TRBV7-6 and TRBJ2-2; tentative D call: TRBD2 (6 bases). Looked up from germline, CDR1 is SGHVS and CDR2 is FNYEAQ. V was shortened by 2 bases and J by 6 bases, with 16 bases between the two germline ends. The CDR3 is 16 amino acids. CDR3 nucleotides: TGTGCCAGCAGCTTATCCAAAGGAGGGCTCGCCGGGGAGCTGTTTTTT. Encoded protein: CASSLSKGGLAGELFF.

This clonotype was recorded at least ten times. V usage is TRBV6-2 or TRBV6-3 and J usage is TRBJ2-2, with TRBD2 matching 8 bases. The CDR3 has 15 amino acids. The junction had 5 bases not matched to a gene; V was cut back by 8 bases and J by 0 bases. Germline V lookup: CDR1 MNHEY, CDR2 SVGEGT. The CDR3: CASGPGLANTGELFF. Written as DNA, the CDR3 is TGTGCCAGCGGTCCGGGACTAGCGAACACCGGGGAGCTGTTTTTT.

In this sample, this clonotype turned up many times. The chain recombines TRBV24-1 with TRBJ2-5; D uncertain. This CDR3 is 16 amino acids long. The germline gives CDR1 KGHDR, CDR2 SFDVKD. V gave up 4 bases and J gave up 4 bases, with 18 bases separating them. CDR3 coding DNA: TGTGCCACCAGTGAGACCGTCCTAAATGGTGCAGAGACCCAGTACTTC. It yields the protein CATSETVLNGAETQYF.

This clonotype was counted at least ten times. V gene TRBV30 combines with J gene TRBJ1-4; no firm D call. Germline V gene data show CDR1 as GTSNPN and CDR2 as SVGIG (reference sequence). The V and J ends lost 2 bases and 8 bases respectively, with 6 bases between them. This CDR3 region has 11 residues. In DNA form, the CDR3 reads TGTGCCTGGAGTAAAATCGAAAAACTGTTTTTT. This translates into CAWSKIEKLFF.

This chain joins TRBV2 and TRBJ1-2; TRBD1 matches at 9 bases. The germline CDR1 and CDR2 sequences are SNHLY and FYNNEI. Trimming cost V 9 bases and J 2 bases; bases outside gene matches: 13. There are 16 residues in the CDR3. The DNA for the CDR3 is TGTGCCAGTGTCGGTATGACAGGGGGAACAAACTATGGCTACACCTTC. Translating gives CASVGMTGGTNYGYTF.

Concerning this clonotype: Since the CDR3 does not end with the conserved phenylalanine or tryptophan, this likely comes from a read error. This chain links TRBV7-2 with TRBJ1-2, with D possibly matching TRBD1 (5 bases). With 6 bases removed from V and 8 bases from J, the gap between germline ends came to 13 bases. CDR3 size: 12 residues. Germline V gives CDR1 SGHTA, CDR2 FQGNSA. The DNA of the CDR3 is TGTGCCAGCAGAACGGACATGAACGGCTACACCCAC. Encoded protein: CASRTDMNGYTH.

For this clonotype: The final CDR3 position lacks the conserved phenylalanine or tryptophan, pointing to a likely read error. CDR3 protein: CSASRTSGGNWETQYI. For the CDR3, the DNA is TGCAGTGCTAGCCGGACTAGCGGGGGCAACTGGGAGACCCAGTACATC. The chain carries TRBV20-1 and TRBJ2-5; 13 nucleotides match TRBD2. This CDR3 spans 16 amino acids. CDR1 is DFQATT and CDR2 is SNEGSKA in the germline V gene (reference sequence). The ends lost 3 bases at V and 5 bases at J; junction bases unmatched: 9.

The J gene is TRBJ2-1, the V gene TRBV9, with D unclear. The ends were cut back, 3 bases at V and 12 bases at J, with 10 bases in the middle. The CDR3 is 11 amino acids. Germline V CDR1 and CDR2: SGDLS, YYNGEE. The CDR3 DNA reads TGTGCCAGCAGCGCTAGAAAGACGCAGTTCTTC. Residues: CASSARKTQFF.

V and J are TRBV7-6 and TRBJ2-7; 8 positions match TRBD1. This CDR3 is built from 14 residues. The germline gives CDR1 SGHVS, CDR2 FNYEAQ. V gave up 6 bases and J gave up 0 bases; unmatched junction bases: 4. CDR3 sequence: CASSPTGVSYEQYF. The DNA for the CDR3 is TGTGCCAGCAGTCCGACAGGGGTCTCCTACGAGCAGTACTTC.

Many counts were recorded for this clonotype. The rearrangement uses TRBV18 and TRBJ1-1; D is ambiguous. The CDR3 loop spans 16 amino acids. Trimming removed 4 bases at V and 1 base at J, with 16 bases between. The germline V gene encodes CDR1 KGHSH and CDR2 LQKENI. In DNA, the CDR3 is TGTGCCAGCTCACGTATCCTAGGAAACACGAACACTGAAGCTTTCTTT. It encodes CASSRILGNTNTEAFF.

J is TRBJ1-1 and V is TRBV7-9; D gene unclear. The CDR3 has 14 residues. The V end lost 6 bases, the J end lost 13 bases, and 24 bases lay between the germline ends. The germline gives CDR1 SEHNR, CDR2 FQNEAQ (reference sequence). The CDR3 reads CASRGWGDHTADFF. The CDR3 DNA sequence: TGTGCCAGCAGGGGATGGGGAGATCACACTGCTGATTTCTTT.